Listed below are T cell receptor beta chains from one sample, sequenced in a study of T cell responses to AZD1222 COVID-19 vaccine. Clones were read by immunoSEQ multiplex PCR, and TCRdb kept only the in-frame ones, dropping some. The data contain tens of thousands of clones, approximately 88% of them singletons. Material: peripheral blood, obtained 28 days after the second AZD1222 dose. The source is an adult who received the AZD1222 COVID-19 vaccine. Both conserved end residues are part of each CDR3. The D gene is left open where the match is weak. Not every row has a clone size; where given, it reads once, few, many or a size class.

TRBV7-2	-	-	TRBJ1-3	TGTGCCAGCAGCACAAACGGCAGGCGGGCTTTACTAGGTGGAAACACCATATATTTT	CASSTNGRRALLGGNTIYF
TRBV15	-	-	TRBJ2-5	TGTGCCACCAGCACCCCCGCGCAAGAGACCCAGTACTTC	CATSTPAQETQYF
TRBV25-1	-	-	TRBJ1-6	TGTGCCAGCAGTGACGCCGGGACCCGGAGGTCACCCCTCCACTTT	CASSDAGTRRSPLHF
TRBV18	-	-	TRBJ2-1	TGTGCCAGCTCACCACGGGCGCGGGGGCCCACTTACAATGAGCAGTTCTTC	CASSPRARGPTYNEQFF
TRBV7-9	-	-	TRBJ2-6	TGTGCCAGCAGATCCCTCCCGGGGAGTGGGGCTGGGGCCAACGTCCTGACTTTC	CASRSLPGSGAGANVLTF
TRBV19	-	-	TRBJ1-1	TGTGCCAGTATTCCTCAGGATTACATGAACACTGAAGCTTTCTTT	CASIPQDYMNTEAFF
TRBV2	-	TRBD1	TRBJ2-7	TGTGCCAGCAGTGACCGGGACAGGGTGGAGTACTTC	CASSDRDRVEYF
TRBV5-1	-	TRBD2	TRBJ2-7	TGCGCCAGCACCGTGGCGGGAGGGAATGAGCAGTACTTC	CASTVAGGNEQYF
TRBV5-3	-	-	TRBJ2-7	TGTGCCAGAAGCCCGCCCGGAGGGGGCCCCTACGAGCAGTACTTC	CARSPPGGGPYEQYF
TRBV5-1	-	TRBD1	TRBJ2-7	TGCGCCAGCAGCTTGGTACAGGGGATAAACGAGCAGTACTTC	CASSLVQGINEQYF
TRBV7-2	-	-	TRBJ2-4	TGTGCCAGCAGCCCAGGAAGGGCGGAAAACATTCAGTACTTC	CASSPGRAENIQYF
TRBV5-1	-	-	TRBJ2-7	TGCGCCAGCAGCCCGGCCGGGAGCTCCTACGAGCAGTACTTC	CASSPAGSSYEQYF
TRBV7-9	once	-	TRBJ2-5	TGTGCCAGCAGCTTAGTGGGGGCCGGAGAGACCCAGTACTTC	CASSLVGAGETQYF
TRBV5-1	-	TRBD2	TRBJ2-5	TGCGCCAGCAGACCCTCCAGCGGGGGTTTCCAAGAGACCCAGTACTTC	CASRPSSGGFQETQYF
TRBV28	-	-	TRBJ1-4	TGTGCCAGCAGCGGGGCGGGTCGTGAAAAACTGTTTTTT	CASSGAGREKLFF
TRBV28	-	TRBD1	TRBJ1-2	TGTGCCAGTACTCAAGCGGGACAGATCTATGGCTACACCTTC	CASTQAGQIYGYTF
TRBV7-2	-	-	TRBJ2-5	TGTGCCAGCAGCCCAGACCGAGGGGAGACCCAGTACTTC	CASSPDRGETQYF
TRBV9	-	-	TRBJ1-3	TGTGCCAGCAGCCCGTTTGAGACTGGAAACACCATATATTTT	CASSPFETGNTIYF
TRBV9	-	TRBD2	TRBJ2-7	TGTGCCAGCACCCCACAGCGGGGGGGCTACGAGCAGTACTTC	CASTPQRGGYEQYF
TRBV28	once	-	TRBJ1-5	TGTGCCAGCAGTTTTGGAAGTGGGGGCTGGAGCAATCAGCCCCAGCATTTT	CASSFGSGGWSNQPQHF
TRBV24-1	-	-	TRBJ1-5	TGTGCCACCCGAAGCCCGCCGCCCCAGCATTTT	CATRSPPPQHF
TRBV13	-	TRBD1	TRBJ1-2	TGTGCCAGCAGCTCTGGGACAGGGGGCAACTATGGCTACACCTTC	CASSSGTGGNYGYTF
TRBV27	-	TRBD2	TRBJ2-3	TGTGCCAGCAGTTCCCTAGCGGGGACTAGCACAGATACGCAGTATTTT	CASSSLAGTSTDTQYF
TRBV24-1	-	TRBD2	TRBJ2-3	TGTGCCACCAGTGACGGGGGGGAGTTCACAGATACGCAGTATTTT	CATSDGGEFTDTQYF
TRBV2	-	-	TRBJ2-5	TGTGCCAGCAGTGGGGAGGAGACCCAGTACTTC	CASSGEETQYF
TRBV3-1/TRBV3-2	-	TRBD2	TRBJ2-1	TGTGCCAGCAGCCCTCTCAGCGGGGGGGCGAGTGAGCAGTTCTTC	CASSPLSGGASEQFF
TRBV7-9	-	-	TRBJ1-2	TGTGCCAGCAGCCAAAGGACAGCGGGTGGCTACACCTTC	CASSQRTAGGYTF